This T cell receptor (beta chain) was recovered during a study of blood T cell repertoires in COVID-19. This clone was detected once. This CDR3 contains 16 residues. Germline V CDR1 and CDR2: SGHAT, FQNNGV. V lost 1 base and J lost 1; bases outside the gene matches: 3. Some clones are missing from TCRdb's copy, which holds only in-frame ones; the method was immunoSEQ multiplex PCR. Among roughly 260,000 clones listed, approximately 90% were seen once. The sequenced material came from peripheral blood. This rearrangement joins TRBV11-2 to TRBJ2-2, with 7 bases that match TRBD2. The source of this sequence is a man in his fifties or sixties who had recovered from COVID-19. This CDR3 reads CASSLAGGGNTGELFF. The CDR3 DNA is TGTGCCAGCAGCTTAGCGGGCGGGGGGAACACCGGGGAGCTGTTTTTT.